This T cell receptor (beta chain) was profiled in a study of monozygotic twins with inflammatory bowel disease. TCRdb re-called the 5' RACE reads and catalogs CDR3 proteins one per entry, DNA excluded. In total, the table holds 300,000 to 350,000 distinct CDR3 sequences. This CDR3 is 12 amino acids long. Germline V gene data show CDR1 as SGHRS and CDR2 as YFSETQ. The gene calls are TRBV5-1 and TRBJ2-3; TCRdb's D call, TRBD1, is unchecked because there is no DNA. The sequencing sample was made of blood. The origin of this receptor is a human donor with ulcerative colitis or Crohn's disease, or a healthy co-twin of an affected twin (not recorded which). This CDR3 reads CASSGRGDTQYF.